This T cell receptor beta chain comes out of a study of blood T cell repertoires in COVID-19. Germline lookup yields CDR1 MRHNA and CDR2 SNTAGT. V was clipped by 5 bases and J by 0 bases, with 12 bases between them. The length of the CDR3 is 15 residues. Assay: immunoSEQ multiplex PCR; the TCRdb copy retains only in-frame clones and omits some. The sample carries 68,000 or so clones, 90% to 95% recorded once. The sequenced sample was peripheral blood. This receptor was taken from a man aged 40-55 years with COVID-19, enrolled during active disease. The chain is built from TRBV6-4 and TRBJ2-3; perhaps TRBD2 as D (6 bases). CDR3 in DNA: TGTGCCAGCAGTCTTAGCGGCGTTAGCACAGATACGCAGTATTTT. It codes for CASSLSGVSTDTQYF.